Listed below are T cell receptor beta chains from one sample, sequenced in a study of blood T cells in healthy people across ages. TCRdb fed the 5' RACE reads into MiXCR, producing one record per CDR3 protein. The table includes around 710,000 distinct CDR3 sequences, about 40% detected once. Material: blood. All receptors come from a woman aged 55 to 70 in good health. Each CDR3 is given with its conserved first and last residue. Each record gives: D gene, V gene, clone size, J gene, CDR3 DNA, CDR3 protein. The D gene is left open where the match is weak. Clone sizes are given selectively: once, few, many, or a class where the clone is expanded.

NA,TRBV6-2/TRBV6-3,few,TRBJ2-2,TGTGCCAGCAGTTACGCAGGGGACGGGGAGCTGTTTTTT,CASSYAGDGELFF
TRBD1,TRBV6-5,few,TRBJ2-7,TGTGCCAGCAGTTCCATACGAGGGGGCCGGTCCTACGAGCAGTACTTC,CASSSIRGGRSYEQYF
TRBD2,TRBV7-8,NA,TRBJ2-1,TGTGCCAGCAGCGTACGCGGGAGGGGGCAGTCCTACAATGAGCAGTTCTTC,CASSVRGRGQSYNEQFF
NA,TRBV7-2,NA,TRBJ2-7,TGTGCCAGCGCCCCAGGGGGGTACAGGAACGAGCAGTACTTC,CASAPGGYRNEQYF
NA,TRBV5-4,NA,TRBJ2-6,TGTGCCAGCCCGGCTTTGGGGTCAGGGGCCAACGTCCTGACTTTC,CASPALGSGANVLTF
NA,TRBV7-9,NA,TRBJ2-1,TGTGCCAGCAGCTTGGGCGCCGTCAAGGGGCAGTTCTTC,CASSLGAVKGQFF
NA,TRBV4-2,few,TRBJ1-2,TGTGCCAGCAGCCAAGATGCCCCCGGGGGCCATGGCTACACCTTC,CASSQDAPGGHGYTF
TRBD1,TRBV12-3/TRBV12-4,NA,TRBJ2-3,TGTGCCAGCAGTCCCGGGACAGGCTACACAGATACGCAGTATTTT,CASSPGTGYTDTQYF
NA,TRBV27,NA,TRBJ2-1,TGTGCCAGCAGGACCTCTAGCGAGGGAGCGTACAATGAGCAGTTCTTC,CASRTSSEGAYNEQFF
TRBD2,TRBV12-3/TRBV12-4,NA,TRBJ2-1,TGTGCCAGCAGTTCCCACTTAGCGGGAGGCTCCTACAATGAGCAGTTCTTC,CASSSHLAGGSYNEQFF
TRBD1,TRBV6-1,many,TRBJ1-6,TGTGCCAGCAGCCTCGGACAGGGTGGAAATTCACCCCTCCACTTT,CASSLGQGGNSPLHF
NA,TRBV12-3/TRBV12-4,few,TRBJ2-1,TGTGCCAGCAGAGAGCACGTGGGACGAAGGAACAATGAGCAGTTCTTC,CASREHVGRRNNEQFF
NA,TRBV4-2,NA,TRBJ2-7,TGTGCCAGCAGCCATAGCGACAGCTCCTACAATGAGCAGTACTTC,CASSHSDSSYNEQYF
NA,TRBV6-2/TRBV6-3,NA,TRBJ2-5,TGTGCCAGCAGTAGCCTCGGATCGGCGGAGCAGTACTTC,CASSSLGSAEQYF
TRBD1,TRBV12-3/TRBV12-4,few,TRBJ1-6,TGTGCCAGCAGTGGGACAGGGGTTAATTCACCCCTCCACTTT,CASSGTGVNSPLHF
TRBD1,TRBV5-6,once,TRBJ2-7,TGTGCCAGCATCTATGGGACAGGGTCCGAGCAGTACTTC,CASIYGTGSEQYF
TRBD1,TRBV11-2,few,TRBJ2-1,TGTGCCAGCAGCTCGATAGGGGGCGAGCAGTTCTTC,CASSSIGGEQFF
TRBD2,TRBV7-2,NA,TRBJ2-7,TGTGCCAGCTGTAAGACTAGCGGTTCCTACGAGCAGTACTTC,CASCKTSGSYEQYF
NA,TRBV19,NA,TRBJ2-3,TGTGCCAGTAGTGGAGGACCCCTCCTTGGAACAGATACGCAGTATTTT,CASSGGPLLGTDTQYF
NA,TRBV5-1,NA,TRBJ2-5,TGCGCCAGCAGCTCCTCAGGGGAAGAGACCCAGTACTTC,CASSSSGEETQYF
TRBD2,TRBV20-1,NA,TRBJ2-1,TGCAGTGCTAGGAGACCGGGGGGGCCGGTGAATGAGCAGTTCTTC,CSARRPGGPVNEQFF
TRBD1,TRBV2,NA,TRBJ2-5,TGTGCCAGCGAGAAGGGACAGCATTACAAGATGACCCAGTACTTC,CASEKGQHYKMTQYF
NA,TRBV6-2/TRBV6-3,NA,TRBJ2-1,TGTGCCAGCAACCGGGATCTCTACAATGAGCAGTTCTTC,CASNRDLYNEQFF
TRBD2,TRBV12-5,NA,TRBJ2-3,TGTGCTAGTGGTTTGGGGCCCAGCGGGGGTAGCACAGATACGCAGTATTTT,CASGLGPSGGSTDTQYF
NA,TRBV20-1,NA,TRBJ2-3,TGCAGTGCTCCCCGGGGAGGGGGAGATACGCAGTATTTT,CSAPRGGGDTQYF
NA,TRBV20-1,NA,TRBJ2-1,TGCAGTGCTAGAGGTTGGCAGAGGGATGAACAGTTCTTC,CSARGWQRDEQFF
NA,TRBV7-3,many,TRBJ2-3,TGTGCCAGCAGCTCAGCGCCGAGCAGGGGCACAGATACGCAGTATTTT,CASSSAPSRGTDTQYF
TRBD2,TRBV7-2,few,TRBJ2-1,TGTGCCAGCAGCCCAGCGGGAGGCCCTGGGTGGAATGAGCAGTTCTTC,CASSPAGGPGWNEQFF
NA,TRBV10-3,NA,TRBJ1-2,TGTGCCATCAGAGAAGGGGCGCGGGACTACACCTTC,CAIREGARDYTF
NA,TRBV20-1,NA,TRBJ1-2,TGCAGTGCTAGAGAGTCGGGACAAAACTATGGCTACACCTTC,CSARESGQNYGYTF
NA,TRBV20-1,NA,TRBJ2-7,TGCAGTGCTAGAGACGCTGTGCCCAGCTACGAGCAGTACTTC,CSARDAVPSYEQYF
NA,TRBV9,NA,TRBJ2-1,TGTGCCAGCAGCGATCTTGGGGACTCCTACAATGAGCAGTTCTTC,CASSDLGDSYNEQFF
NA,TRBV25-1,few,TRBJ2-7,TGTGCCAGCAGTAAAACCCCGGGACGTTCCTCCTACGAGCAGTACTTC,CASSKTPGRSSYEQYF
NA,TRBV7-8,NA,TRBJ1-5,TGTGCCAGCAGCCAATCGGGCAGTAATCAGCCCCAGCATTTT,CASSQSGSNQPQHF
NA,TRBV6-5,many,TRBJ2-7,TGTGCCAGCAGTTACTCCCCCCGGACCGCCTCCTACGAGCAGTACTTC,CASSYSPRTASYEQYF
NA,TRBV4-2,few,TRBJ2-7,TGTGCCAGCAGCCAAGTAGGCGCGGGGAGAAACAATGAGCAGTACTTC,CASSQVGAGRNNEQYF
NA,TRBV20-1,NA,TRBJ1-1,TGCAGTGTCGCCCCGGATGGGAGGGGATACACTGAAGCTTTCTTT,CSVAPDGRGYTEAFF
NA,TRBV7-2,few,TRBJ1-5,TGTGCCAGCAGCTTTGCGGGACCGATCAGCAATCAGCCCCAGCATTTT,CASSFAGPISNQPQHF
NA,TRBV9,few,TRBJ1-1,TGTGCCAGCAGCGCTGACAGTGTGGGCACTGAAGCTTTCTTT,CASSADSVGTEAFF
NA,TRBV5-6,NA,TRBJ2-7,TGTGCCAGCAGCTACGAGGGGTACGAGCAGTACTTC,CASSYEGYEQYF
TRBD1,TRBV5-6,few,TRBJ1-2,TGTGCCAGCAGCTTGGTACAGGGGGCTGGCGGCTACACCTTC,CASSLVQGAGGYTF
TRBD2,TRBV18,NA,TRBJ2-7,TGTGCCAGCTCACCACCCACACGACTAGCGGGAGTTTCCGAGCAGTACTTC,CASSPPTRLAGVSEQYF
TRBD1,TRBV20-1,few,TRBJ2-3,TGCAGTGCCAACGAACCGGGACAGAACACAGATACGCAGTATTTT,CSANEPGQNTDTQYF
NA,TRBV19,NA,TRBJ2-5,TGTGCCAGTAGTGCCCCCCCAGGGTTCGGGGTAGAGACCCAGTACTTC,CASSAPPGFGVETQYF
NA,TRBV5-1,NA,TRBJ2-7,TGCGCCAGCAGCCGGACAGATATCTACGAGCAGTACTTC,CASSRTDIYEQYF
TRBD2,TRBV18,NA,TRBJ2-1,TGTGCCGGAGTAGCGGGAGGCGGATCCTACAATGAGCAGTTCTTC,CAGVAGGGSYNEQFF
NA,TRBV7-9,NA,TRBJ1-4,TGTGCCAGCAGCTACAGTCCTAATGAAAAACTGTTTTTT,CASSYSPNEKLFF
NA,TRBV25-1,few,TRBJ2-3,TGTGCCAGCAGTGATGACAGCACAGATACGCAGTATTTT,CASSDDSTDTQYF
TRBD1,TRBV7-3,NA,TRBJ2-7,TGTGCCAGCAGCACACAGGGGAGTCTGGGTTTTTACGAGCAGTACTTC,CASSTQGSLGFYEQYF
TRBD1,TRBV29-1,NA,TRBJ2-7,TGCAGCGCCGAGGACAGGGTGGGCGAGCAGTACTTC,CSAEDRVGEQYF
NA,TRBV7-3,few,TRBJ1-6,TGTGCCAGCAGCTTAAACCAGGGCTCGGGATCACCCCTCCACTTT,CASSLNQGSGSPLHF
NA,TRBV4-1,NA,TRBJ2-7,TGCGCCAGCAGCCAAGAAGAGACAGCAGGAAACGAGCAGTACTTC,CASSQEETAGNEQYF
NA,TRBV29-1,few,TRBJ2-4,TGCAGCGTCTCGGGGATAGCCAAAAACATTCAGTACTTC,CSVSGIAKNIQYF
TRBD2,TRBV20-1,few,TRBJ2-1,TGCAGTGCTAGAGATATAGCTAGCGGGGGAAATGAGCAGTTCTTC,CSARDIASGGNEQFF
NA,TRBV7-9,NA,TRBJ2-1,TGTGCCAGCAGCTCCCTACAGGGTTCCTACAATGAGCAGTTCTTC,CASSSLQGSYNEQFF
TRBD1,TRBV12-3/TRBV12-4,NA,TRBJ2-7,TGTGCCAGCAGCCAAAGGGGGCCCGAGCAGTACTTC,CASSQRGPEQYF
NA,TRBV7-2,few,TRBJ2-5,TGTGCCAGCAGCCCCGGGACTGAAGAAGAGACCCAGTACTTC,CASSPGTEEETQYF
TRBD1,TRBV5-1,NA,TRBJ2-5,TGCGCCAGCACCGAGACAGGGGTCGCGACCCAGTACTTC,CASTETGVATQYF
NA,TRBV5-1,many,TRBJ2-2,TGCGCCAGCAGACCTGGACAGCCGAACACCGGGGAGCTGTTTTTT,CASRPGQPNTGELFF
NA,TRBV5-1,NA,TRBJ2-1,TGCGCCAGCAGCTTGGCCTTTGGAAGCTCCAATGAGCAGTTCTTC,CASSLAFGSSNEQFF